Listed here are 20 T cell receptor beta chains from one sample, sequenced in a study of immune cell composition in non-small cell lung cancer (dated by TCRdb to 2016 to 2017). Library generation was performed with the immunoSEQ multiplex PCR assay. The table comes from immuneACCESS by way of TCRdb, which keeps in-frame sequences with V and J called. Part of the clones is missing from these tables; in studies checked, under half for an unresolved V gene and the rest for unknown reasons. The sample includes about 6,600 clones, with approximately 84% observed a single time. Around 15% of the sample belongs to the ten largest clones. Sequenced sample: lung tumor tissue. These receptors were collected from a human donor with non-small cell lung cancer.

This clone was seen a single time. The genes are TRBV29-1 and TRBJ1-2; D not resolved. The V gene's germline CDR1 is SQVTM and CDR2 ANQGSEA. Trimming left V 0 bases short and J 7 bases short, with 12 bases between. The CDR3 is made up of 13 amino acids. CDR3 nucleotides: TGCAGCGTTGAAGATCAGGAAGACCGTGGCTACACCTTC. It encodes CSVEDQEDRGYTF.

The chain carries TRBV28 and TRBJ2-1; TRBD2 agrees at 11 bases. The V segment lost 5 bases and the J segment 6 bases; nucleotides outside the gene matches: 6. The CDR3 is 15 amino acids. Per germline, CDR1 MDHEN and CDR2 SYDVKM. The CDR3 here is CASSTPSGRINEQFF. The CDR3 nucleotides are TGTGCCAGCAGTACCCCTAGCGGGAGGATCAATGAGCAGTTCTTC.

Only a few counts were recorded for this clone. The chain links TRBV5-1 to TRBJ1-1; 8 nucleotides match TRBD1. V dropped 4 bases and J dropped 7; count of bases not matched to a gene: 12. Germline V lookup: CDR1 SGHRS, CDR2 YFSETQ. This CDR3 spans 15 amino acids. Written as DNA, the CDR3 is TGCGCCAGCAGCCCCCTTGGCAGGGGGCAGGGTGAAGCTTTCTTT. It encodes CASSPLGRGQGEAFF.

The gene calls are TRBV5-1 and TRBJ2-1; no clear D gene. In germline, CDR1 is SGHRS, CDR2 YFSETQ. V shed 4 bases and J shed 0 bases, with 11 bases lying between them. The CDR3 contains 15 residues. CDR3 sequence reads: CASSVDASSYNEQFF. The CDR3 coding sequence is TGCGCCAGCAGCGTGGACGCGAGCTCCTACAATGAGCAGTTCTTC.

This clone has a handful of counts. V usage is TRBV28 and J usage is TRBJ2-1, with D perhaps matching TRBD2 (6 bases). The CDR3 runs to 13 residues. V lost 8 bases, J lost 1 base, and 9 bases lay in between. The germline V gene encodes CDR1 MDHEN and CDR2 SYDVKM. In nucleotides, the CDR3 is TGTGCCAGCTGGCGGGATTCCTACAATGAGCAGTTCTTC. It encodes CASWRDSYNEQFF.

This CDR3 is CASSLRDWGETQYF. In DNA, the CDR3 is TGTGCCAGCAGTCTACGGGACTGGGGGGAGACCCAGTACTTC. The chain is built from TRBV7-6 and TRBJ2-5; the D gene is possibly TRBD2 (6 bases). Germline CDR1 reads SGHVS; CDR2 reads FNYEAQ. The CDR3 is made up of 14 amino acids. Trimming took off 6 bases at V and 5 bases at J, with 16 bases between the two ends.

V gene TRBV7-9 combines with J gene TRBJ1-2; TRBD1 matches at 9 bases. CDR1 and CDR2 from the germline V gene are SEHNR and FQNEAQ (reference sequence). This CDR3 spans 15 amino acids. The J segment lost 4 bases and the V segment lost 4 bases, leaving 7 bases of the junction unmatched. The CDR3 DNA sequence: TGTGCCAGCAGCTCGACAGGGGGTTTGGGCTATGGCTACACCTTC. As protein: CASSSTGGLGYGYTF.

The V gene is TRBV28, the J gene TRBJ1-4; a possible D gene is TRBD1 (5 bases). The CDR3 spans 16 residues. V was shortened by 6 bases and J by 3 bases, with 17 bases between the two germline ends. Germline V CDR1 and CDR2: MDHEN, SYDVKM. The CDR3: CASRILQAGPNEKLFF. The CDR3 nucleotides are TGTGCCAGCAGGATACTGCAAGCAGGGCCTAATGAAAAACTGTTTTTT.

This clone came up a few times. V gene TRBV14 combines with J gene TRBJ2-7; the match to TRBD2 covers 9 bases. J lost 9 bases, V lost 2 bases, and 11 bases had no gene match. Germline CDR1 is SGHDN and CDR2 is FVKESK. The CDR3 contains 15 residues. The CDR3 DNA reads as TGTGCCAGCAGCCAATGGGAGCGGGAGGTCCTCGGGCAGTACTTC. Amino acids: CASSQWEREVLGQYF.

This clone has just one count. The chain joins TRBV10-2 to TRBJ1-6; 9 nucleotides align to TRBD1. The trim removed 6 bases at V and 7 bases at J, leaving 4 bases unmatched. The germline CDR1 and CDR2 sequences are WSHSY and SAAADI. The CDR3 extends over 14 amino acids. The CDR3 loop reads CASSGQGMNSPLHF. CDR3 coding DNA: TGCGCCAGCAGCGGACAGGGGATGAATTCACCCCTCCACTTT.

The CDR3 is CASSIDRGTGGHNEQFF. DNA for the CDR3: TGTGCCAGTAGTATAGATCGGGGGACAGGGGGTCACAATGAGCAGTTCTTC. V is TRBV19 and J is TRBJ2-1; TRBD1 matches at 11 bases. Germline V gene data show CDR1 as LNHDA and CDR2 as SQIVND (reference sequence). The CDR3 extends over 17 amino acids. V lost 0 bases to trimming and J lost 5 bases; unmatched junction nucleotides: 6.

V is TRBV28 and J is TRBJ2-2, with TRBD2 matching over 7 bases. V shed 3 bases and J 7 bases; nucleotides not matched to a gene: 8. Germline V gene sequence: CDR1 MDHEN, CDR2 SYDVKM. CDR3 length: 15 amino acids. The CDR3 nucleotides are TGTGCCAGCAGTTTTGGGGGACTAAAGGGCGGGGAGCTGTTTTTT. This encodes CASSFGGLKGGELFF.

This clone showed up just once. The chain employs TRBV11-2 and TRBJ2-2, with 8 bases aligning to TRBD1. The trim removed 5 bases at V and 1 base at J, leaving 9 bases unmatched. The CDR3 runs to 17 residues. CDR1 and CDR2 from the germline V gene are SGHAT and FQNNGV. The CDR3 DNA reads TGTGCCAGCAGCCGGAGAATAGGACAGGGGAACACCGGGGAGCTGTTTTTT. It codes for CASSRRIGQGNTGELFF.

This clone was counted a few times. The chain uses TRBV2 and TRBJ2-7; no clear D. This CDR3 has 13 amino acids. The V gene's germline CDR1 is SNHLY and CDR2 FYNNEI. Trimming took 2 bases from V and 5 from J, leaving 10 bases between them. CDR3 in DNA: TGTGCCAGCAGTGAATTTATACAGAACGAGCAGTACTTC. This encodes CASSEFIQNEQYF.

This clone counts as medium-sized. This chain links TRBV11-2 with TRBJ2-7, with 8 bases that match TRBD1. V shed 4 bases, J shed 4 bases, and the junction held 15 bases outside the gene matches. The CDR3 totals 17 residues. Germline V gives CDR1 SGHAT, CDR2 FQNNGV. The CDR3 sequence is CASSSGTTTGVQYEQYF. For the CDR3, the DNA is TGTGCCAGCAGCTCTGGGACCACGACAGGGGTCCAATACGAGCAGTACTTC.

The CDR3 reads CASSPGTSGRADTQYF. The CDR3 coding sequence is TGTGCCAGCAGCCCGGGGACTAGCGGGAGGGCAGATACGCAGTATTTT. The V call is TRBV7-7, the J call TRBJ2-3, with TRBD2 matching over 16 bases. The CDR3 length is 16 residues. Unmatched junction bases numbered 3, after V lost 5 bases and J lost 4 bases. The germline V gene has CDR1 SSHAT and CDR2 FNYEAQ (reference sequence).

The CDR3 reads CATGRMGTEAFF. In DNA, the CDR3 is TGTGCCACCGGGAGGATGGGAACTGAAGCTTTCTTT. This chain uses TRBV6-5 with TRBJ1-1; D not certain. This CDR3 is 12 amino acids long. Trimming pared 10 bases from V and 5 bases from J, leaving 14 bases between. Germline V CDR1 and CDR2: MNHEY, SVGAGI.

The genes are TRBV18 and TRBJ2-2; the match to TRBD1 covers 8 bases. From germline, CDR1 is KGHSH and CDR2 LQKENI. The CDR3 sequence is 19 residues long. The trim removed 5 bases at V and 1 base at J, leaving 15 bases unmatched. This CDR3 reads CASSIGTMTGAGNTGELFF. In DNA form, the CDR3 reads TGTGCCAGCTCAATTGGGACGATGACAGGGGCCGGGAACACCGGGGAGCTGTTTTTT.

V is TRBV2 and J is TRBJ2-1; D might be TRBD2 (5 bases). CDR1 and CDR2 from the germline V gene are SNHLY and FYNNEI. Trimming cost V 8 bases and J 5 bases, with 10 bases left between them. The CDR3 is 12 amino acids. The CDR3 region has the DNA TGTGCCAGCGGGAGAGTTAACAATGAGCAGTTCTTC. Residues: CASGRVNNEQFF.

The rearrangement links TRBV7-2 to TRBJ2-5, with D hard to call. The V end lost 2 bases, the J end lost 1 base, and 14 bases lay between the germline ends. Per germline, CDR1 SGHTA and CDR2 FQGNSA. The CDR3 length is 16 residues. CDR3 amino acids: CASSLRGLASQETQYF. The CDR3 region has the DNA TGTGCCAGCAGCTTAAGAGGCTTGGCGAGCCAAGAGACCCAGTACTTC. The full variable domain, rest sourced from reference TRBV7-2 and TRBJ2-5, is GAGVSQSPSNKVTEKGKDVELRCDPISGHTALYWYRQSLGQGLEFLIYFQGNSAPDKSGLPSDRFSAERTGGSVSTLTIQRTQQEDSAVYLCASSLRGLASQETQYFGPGTRLLVL.